This T cell receptor beta chain stems from a study of technical replicates of blood from a few donors. The repertoire was sequenced with immunoSEQ multiplex PCR; TCRdb's copy has only in-frame clones and lacks some. The sample has about 73,000 clones, 93% seen once. The CDR3 contains 14 residues. The ends lost 3 bases at V and 8 bases at J; junction bases unmatched: 6. Germline CDR1 LNHNV, CDR2 YYDKDF (reference sequence). The specimen sequenced was T cells isolated from PBMCs. The source of this sequence is a human donor in good health. The V and J genes are TRBV15 and TRBJ1-5, with 8 positions matching TRBD1. The CDR3 is CATSRGQASEPQHF. CDR3 sequence (DNA): TGTGCCACCAGCAGGGGACAGGCTAGCGAGCCCCAGCATTTT. Full variable domain (remainder filled in from reference TRBV15 and TRBJ1-5): DAMVIQNPRYQVTQFGKPVTLSCSQTLNHNVMYWYQQKSSQAPKLLFHYYDKDFNNEADTPDNFQSRRPNTSFCFLDIRSPGLGDTAMYLCATSRGQASEPQHFGDGTRLSIL.